This T cell receptor (beta chain) was retrieved from a study of PD-1 blockade in classical Hodgkin lymphoma. Study-wide results and caveats: The causes of the repertoire differences, possibly disease activity or prior therapy, remain undefined.

V shed 5 bases and J 7 bases; nucleotides not matched to a gene: 8. Germline V gives CDR1 SGHDN, CDR2 FVKESK. The CDR3 has 14 residues. Here immunoSEQ multiplex PCR was the method, and the copy in TCRdb shows in-frame clones only, minus some. This sample has under 25,000 clones; 65% to 85% occur once, and the top ten carry around 6%. Concerning this clone: The antigen is unknown.

Each and every patient relapsed after autologous stem cell transplantation, and patients got differing brentuximab vedotin exposure. The genes are TRBV14 and TRBJ2-5; 9 bases agree with TRBD2. The receptor's source is a human donor with classical Hodgkin lymphoma. The material was peripheral blood mononuclear cells (PBMCs), obtained at baseline. CDR3 coding DNA: TGTGCCAGCAGCTTAGCGGGGGCCAGCGGGACCCAGTACTTC. Encoded protein: CASSLAGASGTQYF.